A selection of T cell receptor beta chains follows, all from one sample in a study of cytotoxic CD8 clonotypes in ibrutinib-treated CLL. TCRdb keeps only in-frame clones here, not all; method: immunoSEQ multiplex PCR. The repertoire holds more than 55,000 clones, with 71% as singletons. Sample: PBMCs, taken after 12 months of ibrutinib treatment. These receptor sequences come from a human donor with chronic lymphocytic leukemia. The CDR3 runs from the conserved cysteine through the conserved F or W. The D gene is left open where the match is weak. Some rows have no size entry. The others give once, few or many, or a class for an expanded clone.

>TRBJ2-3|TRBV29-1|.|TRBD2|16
TGCAGCGTTGAAGTCCTGGGACTAGCGGGGACAGATACGCAGTATTTT
CSVEVLGLAGTDTQYF
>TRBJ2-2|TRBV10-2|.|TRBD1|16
TGCGCCAGCAGTGAGTCAGACAGGGCTTCGCGGGGGGAGCTGTTTTTT
CASSESDRASRGELFF
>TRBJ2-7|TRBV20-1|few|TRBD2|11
TGCAGTGCTGCCCGGGGGGGGCTATGGCTCTTC
CSAARGGLWLF
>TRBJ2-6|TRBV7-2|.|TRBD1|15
TGTGCCAGCAGCCTGACAGGGTCTGGGGCCAACGTCCTGACTTTC
CASSLTGSGANVLTF
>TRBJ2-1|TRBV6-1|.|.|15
TGTGCCAGCAATCCACAGGGTTTAGCGGACAATGAGCAGTTCTTC
CASNPQGLADNEQFF
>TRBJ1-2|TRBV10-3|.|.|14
TGTGCCATCAGAGGGGACGACGGCAACTATGGCTACACCTTC
CAIRGDDGNYGYTF
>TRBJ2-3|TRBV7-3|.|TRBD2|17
TGTGCCAGCAGCTTAAGGGGTTGGACTAGCGACACAGATACGCAGTATTTT
CASSLRGWTSDTDTQYF
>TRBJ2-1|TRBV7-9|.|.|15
TGTGCCAGCAGCCCCTCCCAGGAAACCTACAATGAGCAGTTCTTC
CASSPSQETYNEQFF
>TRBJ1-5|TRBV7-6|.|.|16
TGTGCCAGCAGCTTAACGGCAGCCGGGGTTCGGCAGCCCCAGCATTTT
CASSLTAAGVRQPQHF
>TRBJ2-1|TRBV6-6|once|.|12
TGTGCCAGCAGTTTGATTGCGAATGAGCAGTTCTTC
CASSLIANEQFF
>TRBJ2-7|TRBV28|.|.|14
TGTGCCAGCAGTTTTTCTCAGGGAAACAGGGAGCAGTACTTC
CASSFSQGNREQYF
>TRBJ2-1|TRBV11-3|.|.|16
TGTGCCAGCAGCTTAAGTTTTAGCGGACGATACAATGAGCAGTTCTTC
CASSLSFSGRYNEQFF
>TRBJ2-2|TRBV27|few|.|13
TGTGCCAGCAGTCGGAGACTCACCGGGGAGCTGTTTTTT
CASSRRLTGELFF
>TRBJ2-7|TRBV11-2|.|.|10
TGTGCCTCGGCGGTCGGAGAGCAGTACTTC
CASAVGEQYF
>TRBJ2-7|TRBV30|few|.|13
TGTGCCTGGAGCGAGATGGGAGTCGGAGAGCAGTACTTC
CAWSEMGVGEQYF
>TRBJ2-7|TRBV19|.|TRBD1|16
TGTGCCAGTAGTGTCATATTCGGGACAGGGATCGACGAGCAGTACTTC
CASSVIFGTGIDEQYF
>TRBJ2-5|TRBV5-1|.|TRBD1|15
TGCGCCAGCAGCTCCGGGACAGGGGCCCAAGAGACCCAGTACTTC
CASSSGTGAQETQYF
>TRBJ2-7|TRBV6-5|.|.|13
TGTGCCAGCAGAAAAGACGGGTCCTACGAGCAGTACTTC
CASRKDGSYEQYF
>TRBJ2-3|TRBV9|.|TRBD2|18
TGTGCCAGCTCTTTCCGGGGCGGGAGGCCCCCCAGCACAGATACGCAGTATTTT
CASSFRGGRPPSTDTQYF
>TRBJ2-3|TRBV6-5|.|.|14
TGTGCCAGCACGGGTCTAGCGTCTTCAGATACGCAGTATTTT
CASTGLASSDTQYF
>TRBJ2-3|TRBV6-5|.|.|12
TGTGCCAGCAAGGGTGTAGGAGATACGCAGTATTTT
CASKGVGDTQYF
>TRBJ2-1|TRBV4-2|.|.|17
TGTGCCAGCAGCCAAGATCTACTTGGGAGGCCTGAAAATGAGCAGTTCTTC
CASSQDLLGRPENEQFF
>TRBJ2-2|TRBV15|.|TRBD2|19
TGTGCCACCAGCAGAGATCAATATAGCGGGAGGGCCCGAACCGGGGAGCTGTTTTTT
CATSRDQYSGRARTGELFF
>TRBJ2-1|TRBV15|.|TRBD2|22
TGTGCCACCAGCAGAGATAGGAAGTGGGTAGCGGGAGGCCGCCTTGACCCAAATGAGCAGTTCTTC
CATSRDRKWVAGGRLDPNEQFF
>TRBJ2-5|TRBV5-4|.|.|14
TGTGCCAGCAGCACGGGACGGACTACAGAGACCCAGTACTTC
CASSTGRTTETQYF
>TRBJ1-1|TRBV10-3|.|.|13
TGTGCCATCAGGATAACAGAGAACACTGAAGCTTTCTTT
CAIRITENTEAFF
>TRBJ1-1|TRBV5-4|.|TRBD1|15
TGTGCCAGCAGCTTGGGGCAGGGGGGGAACACTGAAGCTTTCTTT
CASSLGQGGNTEAFF
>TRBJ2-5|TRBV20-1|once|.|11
TGCAGTGCTAGAAAGGACGTGGGCCAGTACTTC
CSARKDVGQYF
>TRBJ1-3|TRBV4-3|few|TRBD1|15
TGCGCCAGCAGCAATACAGGGGGCCGTGGAAACACCATATATTTT
CASSNTGGRGNTIYF
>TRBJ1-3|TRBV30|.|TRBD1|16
TGTGCCTGGAGTGCCTCCGGGACAGGGGTAGGAAACACCATATATTTT
CAWSASGTGVGNTIYF
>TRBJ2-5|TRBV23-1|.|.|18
TGCGCCAGCAGTCGGGTTTACTCCTACAGGGCCCCCTTGAAGACCCAGTACTTC
CASSRVYSYRAPLKTQYF
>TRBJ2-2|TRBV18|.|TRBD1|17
TGTGCCAGCTCTCAAACAGGGGGCACCGCGAACACCGGGGAGCTGTTTTTT
CASSQTGGTANTGELFF
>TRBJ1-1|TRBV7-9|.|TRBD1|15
TGTGCCAGCAGCTCCTCGACAGGGTTGAACACTGAAGCTTTCTTT
CASSSSTGLNTEAFF
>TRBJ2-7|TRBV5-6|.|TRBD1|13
TGTGCCAGCAGCTTCCCGGGACAGTCCGAGCAGTACTTC
CASSFPGQSEQYF
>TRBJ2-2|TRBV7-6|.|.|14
TGTGCCAGCAGCTTATCGTCGAACACCGGGGAGCTGTTTTTT
CASSLSSNTGELFF
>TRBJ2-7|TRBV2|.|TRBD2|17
TGTGCCAGCAGTGAAGTGGAGACAACAGCGGGAGTCCACGAGCAGTACTTC
CASSEVETTAGVHEQYF
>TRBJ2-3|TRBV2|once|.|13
TGTGCCAGCAGTGAAGAAAGTAACCCACCTTTGTATTTT
CASSEESNPPLYF
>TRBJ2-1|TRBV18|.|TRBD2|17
TGTGCCAGCTCACCATTAGCGGGAGGGAACTCCTACAATGAGCAGTTCTTC
CASSPLAGGNSYNEQFF
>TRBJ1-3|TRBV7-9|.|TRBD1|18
TGTGCCAGCAGCTTCTTGGACAGGGGGCGACTGTCTGGAAACACCATATATTTT
CASSFLDRGRLSGNTIYF
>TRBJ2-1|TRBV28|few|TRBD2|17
TGTGCCAGCAGTTCTTCTCCGGGACTAGCGGGATTCAATGAGCAGTTCTTC
CASSSSPGLAGFNEQFF
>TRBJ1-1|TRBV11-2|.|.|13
TGTGCCAGCAGCTTAGATCAGGGAAACGTAGCTTTCTTT
CASSLDQGNVAFF
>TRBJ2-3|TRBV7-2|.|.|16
TGTGCCAGCAGCCCGGACCGAAGCCCGATCACAGATACGCAGTATTTT
CASSPDRSPITDTQYF
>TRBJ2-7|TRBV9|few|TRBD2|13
TGTGCCAGCAGCGTAGAGGGAGGGTTGGAGCAGTACTTC
CASSVEGGLEQYF
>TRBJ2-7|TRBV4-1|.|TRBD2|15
TGCGCCAGCAGCCAAGAACTAGCGGGAGCCTACGAGCAGTACTTC
CASSQELAGAYEQYF
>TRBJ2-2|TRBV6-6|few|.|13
TGTGCCAGCAGGGAGTGGGGGATTGGGGAGCTGTTTTTT
CASREWGIGELFF
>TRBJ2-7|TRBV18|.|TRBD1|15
TGTGCCAGCTCGCAGGGACAGGGAGCCCCCTACGAGCAGTACTTC
CASSQGQGAPYEQYF
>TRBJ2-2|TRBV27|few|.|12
TGTGCCAGCAGTTCCCCCCGCGGGGAGCTGTTTTTT
CASSSPRGELFF
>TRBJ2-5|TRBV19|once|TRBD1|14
TGTGCCAGTAGGTCGACAGGGGGTCAAGAGACCCAGTACTTC
CASRSTGGQETQYF
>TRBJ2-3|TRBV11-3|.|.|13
TGTGCCAGCAGCTTAGGCCCGGAGGATACGCAGTATTTT
CASSLGPEDTQYF